This T cell receptor (beta chain) stems from a study of blood T cell repertoires in COVID-19. Study-level background: The United States, Italy and Spain supplied acute and convalescent COVID-19 samples. T cells, B-cell-depleted T cells, or PBMCs supplied cDNA or gDNA.

Authors' data handling: Counts of nucleated cells, estimated from reference gene primer amplification, were obtained. Measured with immunoSEQ multiplex PCR; TCRdb has only the in-frame clones, and not every one. That table furnishes V, J and clone size, whereas the DNA furnished D and trimming. The sample has around 140,000 clones, around four fifths seen once. Germline V gene lookup returns CDR1 MNHEY and CDR2 SMNVEV (reference sequence). Trimming at V came to 4 bases and at J to 7 bases, leaving 17 bases not matched to a gene. The CDR3 has 17 residues. The origin of this receptor is a human donor in a cohort sampled during active COVID-19. Sample: peripheral blood. The chain combines TRBV27 with TRBJ2-5, with TRBD1 matching over 8 bases. The CDR3 reads CASSSQFGQGSTRTQYF. CDR3 DNA sequence: TGTGCCAGCAGTTCCCAATTCGGACAGGGCAGTACGCGGACCCAGTACTTC.